Listed here are 25 T cell receptor beta chains from one sample, sequenced in a study of blood T cell repertoires in COVID-19. TCRdb keeps only in-frame clones here, not all; method: immunoSEQ multiplex PCR. The sample has 150,000 or so clones; roughly 80% are singletons. The sequenced material came from PBMCs or T cells enriched from blood (not recorded which). The receptors here all came from a woman in her sixties or seventies who had recovered from COVID-19.

The V call is TRBV5-1, the J call TRBJ1-1; TRBD1 matches 8 bases. CDR1 SGHRS and CDR2 YFSETQ come from the germline V gene. V was pared by 1 base and J by 1 base, with 6 bases of the junction left unmatched. The CDR3 runs 16 residues. The CDR3 nucleotides read TGCGCCAGCAGCTTGTACAGGGGGAACGGGAACACTGAAGCTTTCTTT. Translating gives CASSLYRGNGNTEAFF.

The chain combines TRBV6-5 with TRBJ2-7; D unresolved. There are 13 residues in the CDR3. The V and J ends lost 9 bases and 0 bases respectively, with 12 bases between them. Germline V lookup: CDR1 MNHEY, CDR2 SVGAGI. CDR3 sequence reads: CASTAPSSYEQYF. As DNA, the CDR3 is TGTGCCAGTACTGCCCCATCCTCCTACGAGCAGTACTTC.

The chain uses TRBV7-2 and TRBJ2-7, with a weak D call TRBD2 (6 bases). Germline CDR1 SGHTA, CDR2 FQGNSA. The ends were cut back, 5 bases at V and 3 bases at J, with 14 bases in the middle. The CDR3 totals 14 residues. The CDR3: CASSMRGGGYEQYF. CDR3 DNA sequence: TGTGCCAGCAGCATGCGGGGAGGAGGCTACGAGCAGTACTTC.

The chain has TRBV10-2 and TRBJ2-3; 8 bases are shared with TRBD2. J lost 3 bases, V lost 1 base, and 3 bases had no gene match. Germline CDR1 and CDR2: WSHSY and SAAADI. The length of the CDR3 is 15 residues. The DNA of the CDR3 is TGCGCCAGCAGTGAGTACGGCGGGGGGACAGATACGCAGTATTTT. Translating gives CASSEYGGGTDTQYF.

The chain recombines TRBV19 with TRBJ2-5; the match to TRBD2 covers 16 bases. The V segment lost 5 bases and the J segment 5 bases; nucleotides outside the gene matches: 14. CDR3 length: 19 residues. Germline V CDR1 and CDR2: LNHDA, SQIVND (reference sequence). CDR3 in DNA: TGTGCCAGTAGTTTAGCCGGGACTAGCGGGGGGGCTAGCGGGGAGACCCAGTACTTC. Translating gives CASSLAGTSGGASGETQYF.

Written as DNA, the CDR3 is TGTGCCAGCAGCTTGTTTAGACAGGATAATTCACCCCTCCACTTT. Translation gives CASSLFRQDNSPLHF. The chain uses TRBV5-5 and TRBJ1-6; D possibly corresponds to TRBD1 (6 bases). This CDR3 contains 15 residues. Trimming removed 1 base at V and 5 bases at J, with 10 bases between. Germline-derived CDR1 and CDR2 are SGHKS and YYEKEE (reference sequence).

This clone was found once. The V and J genes are TRBV5-5 and TRBJ1-3; TRBD1 agrees at 8 bases. The CDR3 contains 17 residues. Germline V gene data show CDR1 as SGHKS and CDR2 as YYEKEE (reference sequence). The V and J ends lost 1 base and 0 bases, in that order; junction bases with no gene match: 6. CDR3 sequence: CASSLLPDRVSGNTIYF. CDR3 nucleotides: TGTGCCAGCAGCTTGCTCCCGGACAGGGTCTCTGGAAACACCATATATTTT. The entire variable domain, with the rest obtained from reference TRBV5-5 and TRBJ1-3, is as follows: DAGVTQSPTHLIKTRGQQVTLRCSPISGHKSVSWYQQVLGQGPQFIFQYYEKEERGRGNFPDRFSARQFPNYSSELNVNALLLGDSALYLCASSLLPDRVSGNTIYFGEGSWLTVV.

The rearrangement links TRBV6-5 to TRBJ1-2; D not resolved. V was clipped by 0 bases and J by 6 bases, with 11 bases between them. CDR1 and CDR2 (germline): MNHEY, SVGAGI. There are 14 residues in the CDR3. In DNA, the CDR3 is TGTGCCAGCAGTTACTCGCAAGGTACTAATGGCTACACCTTC. This gives the protein CASSYSQGTNGYTF.

V gene TRBV2 combines with J gene TRBJ2-5, with 7 bases fitting TRBD2. V was pared by 5 bases and J by 9 bases, with 9 bases of the junction left unmatched. CDR1 is SNHLY and CDR2 is FYNNEI in the germline V gene. This CDR3 spans 13 amino acids. In DNA form, the CDR3 reads TGTGCCAGCAGTACATCTGGGGGGGATCCCCAGTACTTC. Its translation: CASSTSGGDPQYF.

The rearrangement links TRBV25-1 to TRBJ2-1; no clear D. The germline V gene has CDR1 MGHDK and CDR2 SYGVNS. The CDR3 totals 14 residues. V dropped 5 bases and J dropped 12 bases, with 20 bases sitting between them. The CDR3 region has the DNA TGTGCCAGCAGTCAGCAGGCAACTCTTTTAGGGCAGTTCTTC. It is translated as CASSQQATLLGQFF.

This chain uses TRBV12-3 or TRBV12-4 with TRBJ2-2; weak D call: TRBD2 (5 bases). There are 13 residues in the CDR3. The V end was cut by 3 bases, the J end by 4 bases, with 6 bases between. The CDR3 coding sequence is TGTGCCAGCAGTTTTCGGGGCACCGGGGAGCTGTTTTTT. Residues: CASSFRGTGELFF.

The chain has TRBV5-1 and TRBJ2-7; D possibly corresponds to TRBD2 (6 bases). V was pared by 0 bases and J by 7 bases, with 11 bases between. The CDR3 spans 13 residues. Germline V gene lookup returns CDR1 SGHRS and CDR2 YFSETQ. The CDR3 loop is CASSLDRGGEQYF. The DNA of the CDR3 is TGCGCCAGCAGCTTGGATAGGGGAGGTGAGCAGTACTTC.

This clone came up a few times. V usage is TRBV5-6 and J usage is TRBJ2-7; 7 nucleotides line up with TRBD1. Germline assignment: CDR1 SGHDT and CDR2 YYEEEE. V gave up 0 bases and J gave up 6 bases; unmatched junction bases: 6. The CDR3 has 14 residues. The CDR3 DNA follows: TGTGCCAGCAGCTTGGTAGAGGGGGCGGGCGAGCAGTACTTC. Amino acids: CASSLVEGAGEQYF.

The rearrangement joins TRBV10-1 to TRBJ2-1, with 7 bases aligning to TRBD2. Germline loops: CDR1 WNHNN, CDR2 SYGVQD (reference sequence). The CDR3 loop spans 15 amino acids. The trim removed 0 bases at V and 5 bases at J, leaving 4 bases unmatched. The CDR3 bases are TGCGCCAGCAGTGAGTCGGTGGGGGGGAACAATGAGCAGTTCTTC. Translating gives CASSESVGGNNEQFF.

This rearrangement joins TRBV5-1 to TRBJ1-1; maybe TRBD1 (6 bases). This CDR3 has 16 residues. V lost 3 bases and J 2 bases, leaving 17 bases between the germline ends. Looked up from germline, CDR1 is SGHRS and CDR2 is YFSETQ. The DNA of the CDR3 is TGCGCCAGCAGCTCCTCAGCCGGGACAACTAACACTGAAGCTTTCTTT. Translated, it gives CASSSSAGTTNTEAFF.

This clone was counted only a few times. The chain recombines TRBV29-1 with TRBJ1-4; no definite D call. The CDR3 contains 13 residues. CDR1 SQVTM and CDR2 ANQGSEA come from the germline V gene. V was pared by 5 bases and J by 6 bases, with 13 bases between. CDR3 DNA sequence: TGCAGCGTTCTACGAGGATCCGATGAAAAACTGTTTTTT. Its protein product is CSVLRGSDEKLFF. The whole variable domain, filled in from reference TRBV29-1 and TRBJ1-4, reads SAVISQKPSRDICQRGTSLTIQCQVDSQVTMMFWYRQQPGQSLTLIATANQGSEATYESGFVIDKFPISRPNLTFSTLTVSNMSPEDSSIYLCSVLRGSDEKLFFGSGTQLSVL.

Only one count was recorded for this clone. The rearrangement links TRBV7-6 to TRBJ2-5; D gene ambiguous. Per germline, CDR1 SGHVS and CDR2 FNYEAQ. Trimming left V 2 bases short and J 5 bases short, with 3 bases between. CDR3 size: 11 residues. CDR3 residues: CASSLLETQYF. The CDR3, as DNA: TGTGCCAGCAGCTTACTGGAGACCCAGTACTTC.

This clone was observed a few times. The rearrangement uses TRBV6-5 and TRBJ1-6, with D possibly matching TRBD1 (6 bases). The CDR3 consists of 13 residues. V dropped 6 bases and J dropped 5 bases, with 8 bases sitting between them. The germline V gene encodes CDR1 MNHEY and CDR2 SVGAGI. Here the CDR3 DNA reads TGTGCCAGCAGGGGACAAAATAATTCACCCCTCCACTTT. It is translated as CASRGQNNSPLHF.

This chain links TRBV7-2 with TRBJ2-2, with D possibly matching TRBD2 (6 bases). The CDR3 covers 15 residues. Between the trimmed V and J ends, which lost 5 bases and 6 bases, there was a span of 16 bases. CDR1 and CDR2 (germline): SGHTA, FQGNSA. This chain's CDR3 is CASSPPGTGAGELFF. For the CDR3, the DNA is TGTGCCAGCAGCCCCCCAGGGACGGGGGCCGGGGAGCTGTTTTTT.

J is TRBJ1-1 and V is TRBV7-6; D is ambiguous. V lost 4 bases and J lost 0, with 18 bases in between. The V gene's germline CDR1 is SGHVS and CDR2 FNYEAQ. The CDR3 totals 17 residues. The CDR3 reads CASSCLLRRGMNTEAFF. In DNA form, the CDR3 reads TGTGCCAGCAGCTGCCTCTTGCGACGGGGAATGAACACTGAAGCTTTCTTT.

This chain links TRBV3-1 (or the pseudogene TRBV3-2) with TRBJ2-7; D may be TRBD1 (5 bases). V shed 2 bases and J shed 2 bases, with 10 bases lying between them. Germline CDR1 reads LGHDT; CDR2 reads YNNKEL (reference sequence). The length of the CDR3 is 14 residues. The DNA of the CDR3 is TGTGCCAGCAGCCAAACGGTCAGGGCCTACGAGCAGTACTTC. This codes for CASSQTVRAYEQYF.

The V call is TRBV3-1 (or the pseudogene TRBV3-2), the J call TRBJ2-7, with TRBD1 matching over 7 bases. Trimming at V came to 2 bases and at J to 3 bases, leaving 7 bases not matched to a gene. CDR3 length equals 15 residues. From germline, CDR1 is LGHDT and CDR2 YNNKEL (reference sequence). The chain's CDR3 is CASSQNDRAHYEQYF. As DNA, the CDR3 is TGTGCCAGCAGCCAAAATGACAGGGCCCACTACGAGCAGTACTTC.

The genes are TRBV2 and TRBJ1-5; D not certain. CDR3 length: 15 residues. The germline V and J ends were trimmed by 2 bases and 3 bases, with 11 bases remaining between them. CDR1 SNHLY and CDR2 FYNNEI come from the germline V gene. CDR3 in DNA: TGTGCCAGCAGTGAATGGTCAGGCGACAATCAGCCCCAGCATTTT. This codes for CASSEWSGDNQPQHF.

This clone was observed a few times. The genes are TRBV11-2 and TRBJ2-2; tentative D call: TRBD2 (6 bases). Germline CDR1 is SGHAT and CDR2 is FQNNGV. The V and J ends lost 2 bases and 4 bases respectively, with 11 bases between them. CDR3 size: 15 residues. Here the CDR3 reads CASSLIQGGTGELFF. CDR3 nucleotides: TGTGCCAGCAGCTTAATCCAGGGAGGCACCGGGGAGCTGTTTTTT. Based on the CDR3 plus reference TRBV11-2 and TRBJ2-2, the full variable domain is EAGVAQSPRYKIIEKRQSVAFWCNPISGHATLYWYQQILGQGPKLLIQFQNNGVVDDSQLPKDRFSAERLKGVDSTLKIQPAKLEDSAVYLCASSLIQGGTGELFFGEGSRLTVL.

The chain combines TRBV28 with TRBJ1-2; no reliable D call. The germline V gene encodes CDR1 MDHEN and CDR2 SYDVKM. This CDR3 has 14 residues. Between the trimmed V and J ends, which lost 2 bases and 8 bases, there was a span of 15 bases. The CDR3 reads CASSLRQASGGYTF. As DNA, the CDR3 is TGTGCCAGCAGTTTAAGGCAGGCAAGTGGAGGCTACACCTTC.